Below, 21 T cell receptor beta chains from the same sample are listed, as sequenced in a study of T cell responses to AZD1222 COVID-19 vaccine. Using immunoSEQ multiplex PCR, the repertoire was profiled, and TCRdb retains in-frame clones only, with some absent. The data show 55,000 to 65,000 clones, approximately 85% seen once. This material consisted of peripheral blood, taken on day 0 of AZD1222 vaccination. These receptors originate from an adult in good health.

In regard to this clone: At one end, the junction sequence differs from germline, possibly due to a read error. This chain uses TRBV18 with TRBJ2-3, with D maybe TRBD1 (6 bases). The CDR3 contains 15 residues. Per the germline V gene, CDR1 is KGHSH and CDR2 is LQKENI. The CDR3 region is CASPPPQSQGLTQYF. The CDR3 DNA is TGTGCCAGCCCACCACCCCAATCCCAGGGGCTTACGCAGTATTTT.

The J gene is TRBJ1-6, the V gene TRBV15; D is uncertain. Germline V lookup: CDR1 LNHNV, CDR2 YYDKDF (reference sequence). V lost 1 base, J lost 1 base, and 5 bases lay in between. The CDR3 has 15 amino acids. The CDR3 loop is CATSRAGSYNSPLHF. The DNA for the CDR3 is TGTGCCACCAGCAGAGCAGGTTCCTATAATTCACCCCTCCACTTT.

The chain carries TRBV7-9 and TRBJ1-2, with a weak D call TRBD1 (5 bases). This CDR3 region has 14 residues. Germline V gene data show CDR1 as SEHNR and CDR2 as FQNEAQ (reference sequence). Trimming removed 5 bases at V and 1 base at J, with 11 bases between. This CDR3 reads CASSPDSLNYGYTF. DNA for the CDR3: TGTGCCAGCAGCCCTGACAGTCTTAACTATGGCTACACCTTC.

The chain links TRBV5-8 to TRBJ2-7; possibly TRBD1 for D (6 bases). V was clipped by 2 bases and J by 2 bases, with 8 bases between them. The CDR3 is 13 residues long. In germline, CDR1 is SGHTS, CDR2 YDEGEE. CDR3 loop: CASSLQGPYEQYF. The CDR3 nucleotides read TGTGCCAGCAGCTTACAGGGCCCCTACGAGCAGTACTTC.

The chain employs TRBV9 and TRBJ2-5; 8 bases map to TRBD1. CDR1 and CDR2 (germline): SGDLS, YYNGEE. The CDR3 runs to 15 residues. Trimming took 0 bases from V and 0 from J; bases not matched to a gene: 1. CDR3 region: CASSVEGQDQETQYF. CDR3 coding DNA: TGTGCCAGCAGCGTAGAGGGACAGGACCAAGAGACCCAGTACTTC.

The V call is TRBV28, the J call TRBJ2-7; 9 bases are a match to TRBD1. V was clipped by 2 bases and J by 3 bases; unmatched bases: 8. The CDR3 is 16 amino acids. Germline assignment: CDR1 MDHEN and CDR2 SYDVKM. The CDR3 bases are TGTGCCAGCAGTTTACTTCCGGGACAGGGAAACTACGAGCAGTACTTC. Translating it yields CASSLLPGQGNYEQYF.

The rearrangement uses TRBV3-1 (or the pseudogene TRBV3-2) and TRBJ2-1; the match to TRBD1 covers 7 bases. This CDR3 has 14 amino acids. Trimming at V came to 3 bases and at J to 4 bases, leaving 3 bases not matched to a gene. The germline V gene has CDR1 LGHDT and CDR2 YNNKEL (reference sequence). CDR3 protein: CASSQRDRYNEQFF. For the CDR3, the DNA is TGTGCCAGCAGCCAGAGGGACAGATACAATGAGCAGTTCTTC.

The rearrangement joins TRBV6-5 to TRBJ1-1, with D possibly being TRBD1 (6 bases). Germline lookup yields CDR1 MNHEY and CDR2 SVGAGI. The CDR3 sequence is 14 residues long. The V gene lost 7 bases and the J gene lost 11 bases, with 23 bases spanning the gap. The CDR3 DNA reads TGTGCCAGCACCAATCGGGGACAACGGGTATGGGCTTTCTTT. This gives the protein CASTNRGQRVWAFF.

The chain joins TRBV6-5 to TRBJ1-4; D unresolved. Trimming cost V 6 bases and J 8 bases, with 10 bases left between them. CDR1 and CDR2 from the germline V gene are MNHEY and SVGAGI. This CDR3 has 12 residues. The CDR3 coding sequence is TGTGCCAGCAGACCCGCCGGAGAAAAACTGTTTTTT. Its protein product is CASRPAGEKLFF.

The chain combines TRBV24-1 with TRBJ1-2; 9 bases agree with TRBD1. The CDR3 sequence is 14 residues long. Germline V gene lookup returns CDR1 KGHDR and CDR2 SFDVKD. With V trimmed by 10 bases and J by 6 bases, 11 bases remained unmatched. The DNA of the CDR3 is TGTGCCACAAGAGGGCCGACAGGGGGTGATGGCTACACCTTC. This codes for CATRGPTGGDGYTF.

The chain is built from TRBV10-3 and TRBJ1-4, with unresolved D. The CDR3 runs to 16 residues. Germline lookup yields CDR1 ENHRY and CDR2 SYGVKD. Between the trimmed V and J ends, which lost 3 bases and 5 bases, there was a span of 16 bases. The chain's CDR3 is CAISDYWQDENEKLFF. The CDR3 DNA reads TGTGCCATCAGTGATTATTGGCAAGACGAAAATGAAAAACTGTTTTTT.

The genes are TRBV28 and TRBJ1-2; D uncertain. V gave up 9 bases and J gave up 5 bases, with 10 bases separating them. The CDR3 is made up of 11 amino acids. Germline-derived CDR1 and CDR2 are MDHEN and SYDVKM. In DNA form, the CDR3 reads TGTGCCAGTCGAGACACTTATGGCTACACCTTC. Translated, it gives CASRDTYGYTF.

The CDR3 here is CASRRGAYNEQFF. The CDR3 DNA reads as TGTGCCAGCAGGCGGGGGGCTTACAATGAGCAGTTCTTC. The gene calls are TRBV27 and TRBJ2-1, with 8 nucleotides matching TRBD2. Germline loops: CDR1 MNHEY, CDR2 SMNVEV (reference sequence). This CDR3 comprises 13 residues. V lost 6 bases, J lost 4 bases, and 2 bases stayed unmatched.

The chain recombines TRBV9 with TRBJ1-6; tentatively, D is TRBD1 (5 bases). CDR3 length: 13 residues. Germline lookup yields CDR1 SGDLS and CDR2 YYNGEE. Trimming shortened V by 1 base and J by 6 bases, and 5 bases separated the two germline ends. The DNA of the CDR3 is TGTGCCAGCAGCGTACAGGGTAATTCACCCCTCCACTTT. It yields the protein CASSVQGNSPLHF.

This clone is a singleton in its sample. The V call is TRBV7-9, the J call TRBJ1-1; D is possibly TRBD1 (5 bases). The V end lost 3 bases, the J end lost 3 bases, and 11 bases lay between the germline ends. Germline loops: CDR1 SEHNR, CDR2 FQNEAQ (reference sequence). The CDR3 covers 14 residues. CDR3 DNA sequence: TGTGCCAGCAGCTTCGGGGCAGCATACACTGAAGCTTTCTTT. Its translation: CASSFGAAYTEAFF.

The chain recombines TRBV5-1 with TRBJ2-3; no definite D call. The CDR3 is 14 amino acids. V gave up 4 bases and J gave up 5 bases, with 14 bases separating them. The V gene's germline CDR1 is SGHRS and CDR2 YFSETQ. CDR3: CASSLDYQGDTQYF. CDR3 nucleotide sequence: TGCGCCAGCAGCCTGGATTACCAAGGAGATACGCAGTATTTT.

The CDR3, as DNA: TGTGCCACCATGAGGTCCGGGACAGGGGGCAGCTACGAGCAGTACTTC. This sequence encodes CATMRSGTGGSYEQYF. The rearrangement uses TRBV28 and TRBJ2-7; 12 nucleotides line up with TRBD1. The CDR3 consists of 16 residues. Germline loops: CDR1 MDHEN, CDR2 SYDVKM. Germline trimming cut 10 bases from V and 3 bases from J; bases unmatched to any gene: 13.

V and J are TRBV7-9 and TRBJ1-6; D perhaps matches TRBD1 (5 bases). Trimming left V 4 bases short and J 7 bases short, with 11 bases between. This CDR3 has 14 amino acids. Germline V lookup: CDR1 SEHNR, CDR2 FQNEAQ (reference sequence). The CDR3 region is CASSYRDGNSPLHF. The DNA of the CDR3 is TGTGCCAGCAGCTACCGGGACGGAAATTCACCCCTCCACTTT.

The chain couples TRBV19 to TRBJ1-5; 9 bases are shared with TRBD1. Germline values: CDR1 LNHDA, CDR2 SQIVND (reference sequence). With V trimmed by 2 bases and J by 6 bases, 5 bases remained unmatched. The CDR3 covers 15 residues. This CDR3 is CASSISGQGRQPQHF. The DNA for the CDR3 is TGTGCCAGTAGTATATCGGGACAGGGTCGTCAGCCCCAGCATTTT.

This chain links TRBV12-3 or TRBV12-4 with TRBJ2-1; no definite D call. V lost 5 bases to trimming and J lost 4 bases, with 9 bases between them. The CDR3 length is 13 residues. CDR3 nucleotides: TGTGCCAGCAGTACGACATCATACAATGAGCAGTTCTTC. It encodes CASSTTSYNEQFF.

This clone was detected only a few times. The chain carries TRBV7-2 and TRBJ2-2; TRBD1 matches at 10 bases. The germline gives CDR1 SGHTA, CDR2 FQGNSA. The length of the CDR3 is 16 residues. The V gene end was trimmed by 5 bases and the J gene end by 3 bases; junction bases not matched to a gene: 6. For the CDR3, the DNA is TGTGCCAGCAGCAGGACAGGGGGAAGTTACACCGGGGAGCTGTTTTTT. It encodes CASSRTGGSYTGELFF.